Below are 9 T cell receptor beta chains sequenced from a single sample in a study of breast tumors, draining lymph nodes, adjacent tissues. Breast cancer patients provided tissue from their axillary draining lymph nodes. A single record per CDR3 protein comes from TCRdb applying MiXCR to the multiplex PCR reads. The sample holds about 130,000 distinct CDR3 sequences, around 20% seen once. Material for sequencing was axillary lymph node tissue. The source of these receptors is a female donor with breast cancer. Some clones in this sample may be carry-over from other donors' samples.

This chain connects TRBV7-2 to TRBJ2-2; perhaps TRBD1 as D (5 bases). The V gene lost 5 bases and the J gene lost 4 bases, with 14 bases spanning the gap. This CDR3 region has 15 residues. The germline V gene encodes CDR1 SGHTA and CDR2 FQGNSA. CDR3 region: CASSHRLGRTGELFF. The CDR3 DNA reads TGTGCCAGCAGCCACCGATTGGGGCGCACCGGGGAGCTGTTTTTT.

This clonotype came up many times. The gene calls are TRBV4-2 and TRBJ1-2; the match to TRBD1 covers 9 bases. Per germline, CDR1 LGHNA and CDR2 YNFKEQ. The CDR3 extends over 15 amino acids. V lost 2 bases and J lost 7; bases outside the gene matches: 8. The CDR3 is CASSQTLGTGSGYTF. In DNA, the CDR3 is TGTGCCAGCAGCCAAACTTTAGGGACAGGGAGTGGCTACACCTTC.

The chain joins TRBV6-1 to TRBJ2-5; D may be TRBD2 (6 bases). The V gene lost 4 bases and the J gene lost 5 bases, with 17 bases spanning the gap. Germline CDR1 and CDR2: MNHNS and SASEGT. The CDR3 has 15 residues. Written as DNA, the CDR3 is TGTGCCAGCAGTGGATCAGGAGGACTAAGGGAGACCCAGTACTTC. It translates to CASSGSGGLRETQYF.

Comment on this clonotype: This likely comes from a read error, as the CDR3 has no conserved phenylalanine or tryptophan at its end. The chain has TRBV28 and TRBJ2-7, with D possibly matching TRBD2 (6 bases). CDR3 length: 13 amino acids. The germline V gene encodes CDR1 MDHEN and CDR2 SYDVKM. The V end was cut by 6 bases, the J end by 6 bases, with 15 bases between. CDR3 residues: CASRERDSGEQYS. The CDR3 DNA reads as TGTGCCAGCAGAGAACGGGACTCCGGCGAGCAGTACTCC.

The sample holds one count of this clonotype. This may be a read error, as it is one base from a much larger clone. The chain couples TRBV6-2 or TRBV6-3 to TRBJ2-7; 9 nucleotides agree with TRBD2. With V trimmed by 8 bases and J by 0 bases, 8 bases remained unmatched. CDR3 length: 15 residues. CDR1 and CDR2 from the germline V gene are MNHEY and SVGEGT. CDR3 in amino acids: CASGPLTSGSYEQYF. The CDR3 DNA is TGTGCCAGCGGTCCCCTGACTAGCGGCTCCTACGAGCAGTACTTC.

To note about this clonotype: This may be a read error, as it is one base from a much larger clone. This chain joins TRBV20-1 and TRBJ2-5, with 9 bases matching TRBD1. After removal of 5 bases from V and 5 bases from J, the junction contained 6 bases not matched to a gene. The CDR3 is 13 residues long. Per the germline V gene, CDR1 is DFQATT and CDR2 is SNEGSKA (reference sequence). Here the CDR3 reads CSAGPGQGETQYF. The CDR3, as DNA: TGCAGTGCTGGCCCCGGACAGGGGGAGACCCAGTACTTC.

This clonotype was found once. A much larger clone differs from this one at a single base, so this may be a read error. This chain links TRBV6-1 with TRBJ2-7; D is undetermined. The CDR3 sequence is 16 residues long. Germline V gives CDR1 MNHNS, CDR2 SASEGT. Here the CDR3 reads CASSEALAIPSYGQYF. In DNA, the CDR3 is TGTGCCAGCAGTGAAGCGCTTGCCATCCCCTCCTACGGGCAGTACTTC.

The chain joins TRBV19 to TRBJ2-2, with D maybe TRBD2 (5 bases). The ends were cut back, 5 bases at V and 4 bases at J, with 14 bases in the middle. The V gene's germline CDR1 is LNHDA and CDR2 SQIVND (reference sequence). The CDR3 contains 15 residues. The DNA of the CDR3 is TGTGCCAGTAGTGAGGGTGGCAGCCGCACCGGGGAGCTGTTTTTT. Translating it yields CASSEGGSRTGELFF.

Here the CDR3 DNA reads TGTGCCAGCAGTTTATTAGGGGACAATTCACCCCTCCACTTT. It yields the protein CASSLLGDNSPLHF. The J gene is TRBJ1-6, the V gene TRBV28, with D tentatively TRBD1 (5 bases). Germline V gene lookup returns CDR1 MDHEN and CDR2 SYDVKM. This CDR3 region has 14 residues. The ends were cut back, 1 base at V and 7 bases at J, with 8 bases in the middle.